Following are 24 T cell receptor beta chains from one sample sequenced in a study of blood T cell repertoires in COVID-19. Some clones are missing from TCRdb's copy, which holds only in-frame ones; the method was immunoSEQ multiplex PCR. The table lists some 88,000 clones, about nine tenths of them singletons. Sequencing used peripheral blood. Every receptor here comes from a human donor with active COVID-19. The donor label of this sample is uncertain.

CDR3 sequence reads: CASSDFDREGTGRNTEAFF. The CDR3 DNA reads TGTGCCAGCAGTGATTTCGATAGGGAGGGGACAGGCCGGAACACTGAAGCTTTCTTT. The rearrangement links TRBV2 to TRBJ1-1; TRBD1 matches 8 bases. CDR3 size: 19 residues. After removal of 3 bases from V and 1 base from J, the junction contained 16 bases not matched to a gene. Germline lookup yields CDR1 SNHLY and CDR2 FYNNEI.

The chain carries TRBV6-1 and TRBJ2-5; 9 nucleotides match TRBD1. Germline loops: CDR1 MNHNS, CDR2 SASEGT. V was pared by 2 bases and J by 3 bases, with 10 bases of the junction left unmatched. There are 17 residues in the CDR3. The CDR3 DNA follows: TGTGCCAGCAGTGAATGGGGCCCGGGACAGGGAAAAGAGACCCAGTACTTC. Protein sequence: CASSEWGPGQGKETQYF.

CDR3 loop: CASRSGTEAFF. The CDR3, as DNA: TGTGCCAGCAGGAGTGGCACTGAAGCTTTCTTT. The genes are TRBV6-6 and TRBJ1-1; D not resolved. Germline V gives CDR1 MNHNY, CDR2 SVGAGI (reference sequence). The V and J ends lost 6 bases and 4 bases respectively, with 6 bases between them. The CDR3 spans 11 residues.

The J gene is TRBJ2-1, the V gene TRBV5-1; TRBD1 aligns across 7 bases. The junction had 4 bases not matched to a gene; V was cut back by 1 base and J by 3 bases. Germline assignment: CDR1 SGHRS and CDR2 YFSETQ. The CDR3 is made up of 15 amino acids. The CDR3 protein is CASSLLGQSYNEQFF. The CDR3 DNA reads as TGCGCCAGCAGCTTGTTGGGACAGAGCTACAATGAGCAGTTCTTC.

V gene TRBV6-5 combines with J gene TRBJ2-7; 9 nucleotides match TRBD2. Germline V gives CDR1 MNHEY, CDR2 SVGAGI. CDR3 length: 14 residues. The V gene end was trimmed by 5 bases and the J gene end by 5 bases; junction bases not matched to a gene: 7. In nucleotides, the CDR3 is TGTGCCAGCAGTAGGGGACTAGCTTCCCACGAGCAGTACTTC. This translates into CASSRGLASHEQYF.

The chain employs TRBV14 and TRBJ2-7; D may be TRBD1 (5 bases). The CDR3 is 15 residues long. V was trimmed by 4 bases and J by 0 bases, leaving 13 bases between them. Germline CDR1 reads SGHDN; CDR2 reads FVKESK. In nucleotides, the CDR3 is TGTGCCAGCAGCCGCACGCGACAGAGCTCCTACGAGCAGTACTTC. Translated, it gives CASSRTRQSSYEQYF.

The chain uses TRBV7-2 and TRBJ2-7; maybe TRBD1 (5 bases). The V and J ends lost 2 bases and 4 bases respectively, with 6 bases between them. CDR1 is SGHTA, CDR2 FQGNSA, per germline. The CDR3 is 12 residues long. CDR3 residues: CASSLQGYEQYF. The CDR3 region has the DNA TGTGCCAGCAGCTTACAGGGTTACGAGCAGTACTTC.

The V call is TRBV6-6, the J call TRBJ1-3; no definite D call. Trimming cost V 5 bases and J 3 bases, with 8 bases left between them. The germline gives CDR1 MNHNY, CDR2 SVGAGI (reference sequence). This CDR3 has 13 amino acids. CDR3 sequence: CASSDGLGNTIYF. The DNA of the CDR3 is TGTGCCAGCAGTGACGGACTTGGAAACACCATATATTTT.

This chain joins TRBV5-4 and TRBJ2-3, with TRBD2 matching over 12 bases. Germline V gives CDR1 SGHNT, CDR2 YYREEE (reference sequence). Trimming cost V 0 bases and J 1 base; bases outside gene matches: 6. This CDR3 has 18 amino acids. The CDR3 coding sequence is TGTGCCAGCAGCTTGGACCACCGACTAGCGGGGGGCACAGATACGCAGTATTTT. It yields the protein CASSLDHRLAGGTDTQYF.

The CDR3 spells CASRPGGNQPQHF. The CDR3 region has the DNA TGTGCCAGTCGCCCAGGGGGCAATCAGCCCCAGCATTTT. The chain joins TRBV6-5 to TRBJ1-5; the D gene is possibly TRBD1 (6 bases). This CDR3 has 13 residues. Per germline, CDR1 MNHEY and CDR2 SVGAGI. V was clipped by 9 bases and J by 2 bases, with 11 bases between them.

The chain combines TRBV5-4 with TRBJ1-1; 7 nucleotides align to TRBD1. The CDR3 spans 15 residues. V lost 2 bases and J lost 2; bases outside the gene matches: 6. The V gene's germline CDR1 is SGHNT and CDR2 YYREEE (reference sequence). The CDR3 bases are TGTGCCAGCAGCTTACAGGGGCTACTTAACACTGAAGCTTTCTTT. Translated: CASSLQGLLNTEAFF.

The table lists this clone with a count of one. The V and J genes are TRBV30 and TRBJ1-6; D is uncertain. V was trimmed by 7 bases and J by 9 bases, leaving 16 bases between them. This CDR3 has 13 residues. Germline loops: CDR1 GTSNPN, CDR2 SVGIG (reference sequence). The CDR3 spells CALPGLGGSPLHF. For the CDR3, the DNA is TGTGCCTTGCCGGGCCTTGGAGGTTCACCCCTCCACTTT.

The chain has TRBV21-1 and TRBJ1-1; TRBD1, the table's D call, lacks a check against the DNA. TRBV21-1 is labeled a pseudogene. CDR3 size: 16 residues. CDR3 sequence reads: CASGQTGGTGDTEAFF. Written as DNA, the CDR3 is TGTGCCAGCGGACAAACTGGGGGGACAGGGGACACTGAAGCTTTCTTT.

This chain connects TRBV18 to TRBJ2-7; D is possibly TRBD1 (5 bases). This CDR3 is built from 13 residues. Germline CDR1 reads KGHSH; CDR2 reads LQKENI. Trimming took off 5 bases at V and 6 bases at J, with 14 bases between the two ends. The CDR3 bases are TGTGCCAGCTCATCCTCAGGGAAGGGCGAGCAGTACTTC. It translates to CASSSSGKGEQYF.

The chain uses TRBV10-3 and TRBJ2-7; 8 nucleotides agree with TRBD2. From germline, CDR1 is ENHRY and CDR2 SYGVKD. This CDR3 is 13 amino acids long. V was clipped by 6 bases and J by 1 base; unmatched bases: 2. CDR3 loop: CAISGGGSYEQYF. CDR3 bases: TGTGCCATCAGCGGGGGGGGGTCCTACGAGCAGTACTTC.

The V gene is TRBV2, the J gene TRBJ2-1; 8 bases match TRBD1. After removal of 6 bases from V and 6 bases from J, the junction contained 7 bases not matched to a gene. Germline lookup yields CDR1 SNHLY and CDR2 FYNNEI. CDR3 size: 14 residues. CDR3 region: CASRGGQAGNEQFF. The CDR3 region has the DNA TGTGCCAGCAGGGGGGGACAGGCGGGCAATGAGCAGTTCTTC. Full variable domain (missing parts from reference TRBV2 and TRBJ2-1): EPEVTQTPSHQVTQMGQEVILRCVPISNHLYFYWYRQILGQKVEFLVSFYNNEISEKSEIFDDQFSVERPDGSNFTLKIRSTKLEDSAMYFCASRGGQAGNEQFFGPGTRLTVL.

The CDR3 bases are TGTGCCAGCAGCCACGGCCAGGGGTATAATCAGCCCCAGCATTTT. Its translation is CASSHGQGYNQPQHF. The V call is TRBV14, the J call TRBJ1-5, with D perhaps matching TRBD1 (6 bases). This CDR3 is 15 amino acids long. The germline V gene has CDR1 SGHDN and CDR2 FVKESK. Trimming removed 3 bases from V and 4 bases from J, with 13 bases in between.

The chain is built from TRBV7-9 and TRBJ2-5; TRBD2 matches at 7 bases. With V trimmed by 5 bases and J by 2 bases, 11 bases remained unmatched. The germline V gene has CDR1 SEHNR and CDR2 FQNEAQ (reference sequence). This CDR3 is built from 16 residues. CDR3 in DNA: TGTGCCAGCAGCCCCCCCGGCGGGGGACTTCAAGAGACCCAGTACTTC. Its protein product is CASSPPGGGLQETQYF.

Only one count was recorded for this clone. The chain carries TRBV5-1 and TRBJ2-1; TRBD2 agrees at 14 bases. The germline gives CDR1 SGHRS, CDR2 YFSETQ. The V and J ends lost 3 bases and 0 bases, in that order; junction bases with no gene match: 5. The CDR3 covers 18 residues. CDR3 coding DNA: TGCGCCAGCAGCTGGGGACTAGCGGGGGCCTTCTCCTACAATGAGCAGTTCTTC. Its translation is CASSWGLAGAFSYNEQFF.

This rearrangement joins TRBV18 to TRBJ2-7; TRBD1 matches 7 bases. V lost 5 bases to trimming and J lost 6 bases; unmatched junction nucleotides: 7. CDR1 is KGHSH and CDR2 is LQKENI in the germline V gene. The CDR3 runs to 13 residues. CDR3 amino acids: CASSDTGVGEQYF. CDR3 DNA sequence: TGTGCCAGCTCAGATACAGGGGTGGGCGAGCAGTACTTC.

The chain couples TRBV15 to TRBJ1-5, with D possibly TRBD1 on 6 matching bases. Germline V gene lookup returns CDR1 LNHNV and CDR2 YYDKDF (reference sequence). Trimming shortened V by 0 bases and J by 4 bases, and 16 bases separated the two germline ends. This CDR3 has 17 amino acids. The CDR3 DNA reads as TGTGCCACCAGCAGAGATGGAACAGGGTTGGGGAATCAGCCCCAGCATTTT. This translates into CATSRDGTGLGNQPQHF.

This rearrangement joins TRBV19 to TRBJ2-3; D unresolved. The CDR3 length is 11 residues. Germline values: CDR1 LNHDA, CDR2 SQIVND (reference sequence). Trimming left V 6 bases short and J 5 bases short, with 6 bases between. Here the CDR3 DNA reads TGTGCCAGTAGCCCCGGAGATACGCAGTATTTT. This encodes CASSPGDTQYF.

The rearrangement links TRBV6-5 to TRBJ2-4, with D possibly TRBD1 on 6 matching bases. In germline, CDR1 is MNHEY, CDR2 SVGAGI. The CDR3 is 14 amino acids. Trimming left V 10 bases short and J 0 bases short, with 13 bases between. The DNA for the CDR3 is TGTGCCACCCCGACAGGCCTAGCCAAAAACATTCAGTACTTC. Protein product: CATPTGLAKNIQYF.

This sequence joins TRBV9 and TRBJ1-1, with 9 bases identical to TRBD1. The germline V gene encodes CDR1 SGDLS and CDR2 YYNGEE. V dropped 0 bases and J dropped 7; count of bases not matched to a gene: 7. The length of the CDR3 is 15 residues. CDR3 coding DNA: TGTGCCAGCAGCGTAGGAGGGACAGGGCAGGGTGAAGCTTTCTTT. Translation: CASSVGGTGQGEAFF.